This TCR beta chain was documented in a study of shared clonotypes between healthy human individuals (dated by TCRdb to the early 2020s). In terms of the full investigation: The cohort included a few men and a couple of women between 18 and 49 years of age. For each donor, three plates each were used for CD4 naive and CD4 memory, two plates were used for CD8 naive, and one plate was used for CD8 memory. Blood TCR repertoires of five healthy adults were deeply sequenced to estimate repertoire size and the extent of clonotype sharing between individuals. Libraries were prepared and TCR repertoires were sequenced by different laboratories using diverse techniques, in order to increase sequencing depth and limit assay-specific biases. Between about 0.8 and 9 billion PBMCs per donor were obtained by leukapheresis.

CDR1 and CDR2 (SNHLY, FYNNEI) derive from the germline V gene. At the junction V is shortened by 1 base and J by 4 bases, with 7 bases in between. The CDR3 holds 14 amino acids from the cysteine to the phenylalanine. Just CDR3 DNA is preserved here, 42 bases in frame from base 1. Using the deep immunoSEQ assay, TCR CDR3 regions were amplified from genomic DNA by multiplex PCR. Extracted genomic DNA from each cell subset was distributed evenly across all wells of several immunoSEQ 96-well plates, and each plate was treated as a replicate. For sorted subsets, about 200 ng genomic DNA, equal to 30,000 to 35,000 T cell genomes, was loaded into each replicate PCR. Purified libraries were quantified with a Qubit 3.0 fluorometer, sized on a Bioanalyzer 2100, and re-quantified with the KAPA Library Quantification kit. Every immunoSEQ 96-well plate was sequenced on a dedicated single-read 150-cycle Illumina NextSeq 550 flow cell. As for the authors' bioinformatics: Because only junctional sequences without quality scores were contained in the immunoSEQ output, filtering matching that applied to full-length reads could not be performed. To assign V/J genes and CDR3, sequences were annotated against IMGT germline references using PyIR, a Python wrapper for IgBLAST v1.9. Reads with weak V/J assignments (E-value above 1e-6), missing CDR3, stop codons, out-of-frame junctions, or ambiguous translated residues were removed. V3J clonotypes were defined as sequences sharing the same inferred V gene, J gene, and CDR3 amino acid sequence. To compute the percentage overlap between repertoires, the number of shared unique clonotypes was divided by the size of the smaller repertoire. Repertoire richness was assessed with RTK rarefaction, the Chao1 estimator, and Recon v2.1 estimates of unobserved clonotypes. For all TCRbeta clonotypes obtained by the gDNA method from a handful of donors, generation probabilities were computed with OLGA. TCRdb re-hosts the immuneACCESS table, in-frame sequences only. Its copies lack some clones; in the studies checked, an unresolved V gene accounts for under half of them, and the cause for the rest is not known. Clone size and the V and J calls come from that table; the DNA yielded D and trimming. The sample profile shows about 2.4 million clones; approximately 93% of them were found once. Jointly, the top ten make up about 0.34% of the sample.

As regards this clone: This clone's antigen is unknown. One base away there is no much larger clone; base qualities are not given.

Healthy HIV-negative adults with no recently reported acute infections or vaccinations were included as donors. Every donor was a Caucasian adult residing in Nashville, Tennessee, USA. CD4+ T cells were enriched through magnetic negative selection, after which naive cells were positively selected on CD45RA and the remaining negative fraction served as the memory subset. After blood collection by leukapheresis, PBMCs were isolated using Ficoll-Histopaque density gradient centrifugation and then cryopreserved in the vapor phase of liquid nitrogen. Analytical flow cytometry was used to check the purity and quantity of each magnetically sorted T cell population. Each sorted fraction had its genomic DNA isolated and then quantified by UV absorbance on a Nanodrop 2000c. Overall study results and their limits: Larger estimated clonotype richness was generally found for naive subsets than for memory subsets. Pairwise subsampling indicated that sequencing depth was expected to affect the degree of clonotype sharing among donors. Incomplete sequencing was indicated by rarefaction of sorted-subset datasets, despite the large sequencing depth. Because the study included only a small number of donors, the genetic and exposure-history diversity represented was limited. Higher generation probabilities were observed for clonotypes shared by all four sorted-subset donors than for non-shared clonotypes. Sampling was limited to blood, and TCR repertoires in tissue likely differ from TCR repertoires in blood. When a few donors were compared, the shared fraction of clonotypes was 5% to 6.5% for naive CD4, around 4% for naive CD8, 2.3% for memory CD4, and 0.3% to 0.5% for memory CD8.

The sample was naive CD4+ T cells from PBMCs. The cell subset or site label corresponds to: CD45RA+ positively selected. The sequence is built from TRBV2 and TRBJ1-4; a tentative D call is TRBD1 (5 bases match). The clonotype comes from a man aged 18 to 29 in good health. Some clones in this sample may be carry-over from other donors' samples. The nucleotide sequence reads as follows: TGTGCCAGCAGTGAAGTCCAGGGTAATGAAAAACTGTTTTTT. This yields the protein CASSEVQGNEKLFF.